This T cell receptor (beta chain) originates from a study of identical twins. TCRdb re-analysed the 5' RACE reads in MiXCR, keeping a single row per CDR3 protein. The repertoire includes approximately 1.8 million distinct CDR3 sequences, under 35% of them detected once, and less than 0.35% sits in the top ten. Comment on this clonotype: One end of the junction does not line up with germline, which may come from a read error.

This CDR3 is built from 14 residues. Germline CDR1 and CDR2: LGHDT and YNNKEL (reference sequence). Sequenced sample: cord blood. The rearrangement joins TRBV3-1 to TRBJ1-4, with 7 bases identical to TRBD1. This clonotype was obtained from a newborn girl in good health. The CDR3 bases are TGTGCCAGCAGCCCACGGGACAGCGGGGAAAAACCGTTTTTT. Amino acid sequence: CASSPRDSGEKPFF.